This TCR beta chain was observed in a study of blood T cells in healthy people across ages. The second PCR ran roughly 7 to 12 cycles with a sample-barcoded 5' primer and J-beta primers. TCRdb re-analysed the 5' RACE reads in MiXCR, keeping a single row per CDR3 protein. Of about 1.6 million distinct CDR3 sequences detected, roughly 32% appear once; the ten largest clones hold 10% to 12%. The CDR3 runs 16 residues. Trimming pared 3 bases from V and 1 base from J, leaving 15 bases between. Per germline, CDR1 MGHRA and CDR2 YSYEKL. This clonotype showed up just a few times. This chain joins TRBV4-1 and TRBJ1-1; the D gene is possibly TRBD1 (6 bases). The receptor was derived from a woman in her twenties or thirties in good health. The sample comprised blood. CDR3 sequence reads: CASSHTFRDKNTEAFF. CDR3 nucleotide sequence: TGCGCCAGCAGCCACACTTTCCGGGACAAGAACACTGAAGCTTTCTTT.